Listed here is a single T cell receptor beta chain. The data originate from a study of B cell selection in AIRE deficiency. Sorting defined conventional CD4 T cells as CD4+CD127+. Per the authors' pipeline: About 1x10^5 patient and roughly 150,000 healthy donor in-frame TCRbeta sequences came from conventional T cells. Measured with immunoSEQ multiplex PCR; TCRdb has only the in-frame clones, and not every one. V, J and clone size reflect that table, while D and trimming were determined from the DNA. The table records 20,000 to 25,000 clones, 95% to 98% of them present only once. Trimming removed 4 bases from V and 3 bases from J; junction bases left unmatched: 3. Germline V gene sequence: CDR1 SGHTA, CDR2 FQGTGA. CDR3 size: 14 residues.

This sequence joins TRBV7-3 and TRBJ1-5; 7 bases map to TRBD1. Material: conventional CD4+ T cells sorted from PBMCs. This TCR was sampled from a human donor with AIRE deficiency. This CDR3 is CASSYRGPNQPQHF. The DNA of the CDR3 is TGTGCCAGCAGCTACAGGGGTCCCAATCAGCCCCAGCATTTT.